This TCR beta chain comes out of a study of T-cell memory formation after mild COVID-19. Study-level findings and limits: Proof of SARS-CoV-2 specificity was absent for the second-wave clones that crested on day 37. Memory from before infection featured some responding clones, which suggests cross-reactive memory joined. Contracting CD4+ clones lay largely in CM and EM, with CD8+ ones residing in EMRA.

TCRalpha and TCRbeta libraries used 5'RACE with constant-segment primers and UMIs. Via MiXCR, TCRdb re-called the 5' RACE reads, giving one row per CDR3 protein. The table has about 470,000 distinct CDR3 sequences, around a quarter seen once; the top ten hold under 15%. This CDR3 has 15 residues. Between the trimmed V and J ends, which lost 5 bases and 6 bases, there was a span of 17 bases. Looked up from germline, CDR1 is MNHEY and CDR2 is SVGEGT. Comment on this clonotype: Its antigen is unidentified.

Sequenced: PBMCs or a T cell subset sorted from them (not recorded which). The sequence was collected from an adult woman who had mild COVID-19 (a few samples of this study predate the infection). Cell type and time point are not known. This chain uses TRBV6-2 or TRBV6-3 with TRBJ1-5; perhaps TRBD1 as D (6 bases). CDR3 coding DNA: TGTGCCAGCAGTGATACAGGGTTGGGTCTTCAGCCCCAGCATTTT. Translated, it gives CASSDTGLGLQPQHF.